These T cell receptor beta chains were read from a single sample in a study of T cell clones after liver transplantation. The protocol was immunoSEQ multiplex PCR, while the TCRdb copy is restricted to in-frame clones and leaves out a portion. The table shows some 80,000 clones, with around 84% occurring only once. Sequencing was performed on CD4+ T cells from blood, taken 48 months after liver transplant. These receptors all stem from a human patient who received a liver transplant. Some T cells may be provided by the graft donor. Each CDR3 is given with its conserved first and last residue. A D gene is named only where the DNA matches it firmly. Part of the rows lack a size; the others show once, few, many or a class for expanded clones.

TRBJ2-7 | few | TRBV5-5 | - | CASSLGTEIYEQYF | TGTGCCAGCAGCTTGGGTACAGAAATCTACGAGCAGTACTTC
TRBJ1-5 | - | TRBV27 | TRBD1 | CASSLTGHKSQPQHF | TGTGCCAGCAGCCTGACAGGGCATAAGAGTCAGCCCCAGCATTTT
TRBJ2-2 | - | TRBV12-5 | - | CASEPGANTGELFF | TGTGCTAGTGAACCGGGCGCGAACACCGGGGAGCTGTTTTTT
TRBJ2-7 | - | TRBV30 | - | CAWSSETRFEQYF | TGTGCCTGGAGTTCTGAAACCAGGTTCGAGCAGTACTTC
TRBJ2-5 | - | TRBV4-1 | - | CASSGGGGRQETQYF | TGCGCCAGCAGCGGGGGAGGGGGCCGCCAAGAGACCCAGTACTTC
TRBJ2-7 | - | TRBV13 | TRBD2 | CASSSDDTPLAGVEQYF | TGTGCCAGCAGCTCAGACGATACCCCCCTAGCGGGAGTCGAGCAGTACTTC
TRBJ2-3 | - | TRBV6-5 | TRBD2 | CASSYRLAETDTQYF | TGTGCCAGCAGTTACAGACTAGCGGAGACAGATACGCAGTATTTT
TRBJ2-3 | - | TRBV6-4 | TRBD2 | CASRRRAGGSTDTQYF | TGTGCCAGCAGACGGCGAGCGGGGGGTAGCACAGATACGCAGTATTTT
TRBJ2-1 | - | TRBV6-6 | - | CASSYSRNEQFF | TGTGCCAGCAGTTACTCGCGCAATGAGCAGTTCTTC
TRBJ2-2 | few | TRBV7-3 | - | CASSPRAGNTGELFF | TGTGCCAGCAGCCCCAGGGCGGGGAACACCGGGGAGCTGTTTTTT
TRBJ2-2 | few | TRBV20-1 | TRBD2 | CSGEGHGELFF | TGCAGTGGGGAGGGCCACGGGGAGCTGTTTTTT
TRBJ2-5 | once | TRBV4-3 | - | CASSLGPRETQYF | TGCGCCAGCAGCCTGGGACCGCGGGAGACCCAGTACTTC
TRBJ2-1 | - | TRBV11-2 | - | CASSLTSFEQFF | TGTGCCAGCAGCTTAACGAGCTTCGAGCAGTTCTTC
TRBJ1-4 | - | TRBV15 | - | CATSRDPGTGLFF | TGTGCCACCAGCAGAGACCCTGGGACGGGCCTGTTTTTT
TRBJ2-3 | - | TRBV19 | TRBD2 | CASSITSGDTQYF | TGTGCCAGTAGTATCACTAGCGGAGATACGCAGTATTTT
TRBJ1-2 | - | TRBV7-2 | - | CASSAYVLGGNPVSTF | TGTGCCAGCAGCGCATACGTTTTAGGGGGGAACCCGGTGAGCACCTTC
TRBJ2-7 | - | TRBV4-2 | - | CASSHLKVGQISYEQYF | TGTGCCAGCAGCCATCTGAAGGTAGGACAGATTTCCTACGAGCAGTACTTC
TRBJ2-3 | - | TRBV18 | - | CASSLGQLQLTDTQYF | TGTGCCAGCTCACTAGGACAGTTGCAACTCACAGATACGCAGTATTTT
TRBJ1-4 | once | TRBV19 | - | CASRLQGSNEKLFF | TGTGCCAGTAGACTACAGGGTTCGAATGAAAAACTGTTTTTT
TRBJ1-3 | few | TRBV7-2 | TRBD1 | CASRLDRGPGNTIYF | TGTGCCAGCAGACTCGACAGGGGGCCTGGAAACACCATATATTTT
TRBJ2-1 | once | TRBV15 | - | CATSRPGNNEQFF | TGTGCCACCAGCAGACCGGGTAACAATGAGCAGTTCTTC
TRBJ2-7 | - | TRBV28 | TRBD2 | CASLGASGSYEQYF | TGTGCCAGCCTGGGGGCTAGCGGGAGTTACGAGCAGTACTTC
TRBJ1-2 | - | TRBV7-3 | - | CASSRTGLAGYTF | TGTGCCAGCAGTCGTACAGGGCTGGCTGGCTACACCTTC
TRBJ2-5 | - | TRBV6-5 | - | CASSSPGGAQETQYF | TGTGCCAGCAGTTCTCCGGGGGGCGCCCAAGAGACCCAGTACTTC
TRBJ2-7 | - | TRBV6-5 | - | CASSYSRSNYEQYF | TGTGCCAGCAGTTATTCTCGGTCAAACTACGAGCAGTACTTC
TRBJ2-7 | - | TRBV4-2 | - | CASSLGSYEQYF | TGTGCCAGCAGCCTAGGATCCTACGAGCAGTACTTC
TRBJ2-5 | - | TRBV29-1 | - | CSVLTGIETQYF | TGCAGCGTCCTAACTGGGATAGAGACCCAGTACTTC
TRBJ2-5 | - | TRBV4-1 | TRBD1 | CASSLRDRGETQYF | TGCGCCAGCAGCCTCCGGGACAGAGGAGAGACCCAGTACTTC
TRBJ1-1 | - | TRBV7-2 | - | CASSLNRGGTEAFF | TGTGCCAGCAGTCTTAATCGGGGTGGGACTGAAGCTTTCTTT
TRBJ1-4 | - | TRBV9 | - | CASSVGGKNEKLFF | TGTGCCAGCAGCGTGGGGGGGAAAAATGAAAAACTGTTTTTT
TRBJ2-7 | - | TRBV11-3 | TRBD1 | CASSSGTGSYEQYF | TGTGCCAGCAGCTCAGGGACAGGATCCTACGAGCAGTACTTC
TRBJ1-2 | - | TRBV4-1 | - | CASSLFLDMENYGYTF | TGCGCCAGCAGCCTTTTTTTGGACATGGAAAACTATGGCTACACCTTC
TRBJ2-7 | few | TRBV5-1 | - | CASSLLPAAGSGEQYF | TGCGCCAGCAGCTTGCTGCCTGCGGCAGGGTCTGGCGAGCAGTACTTC
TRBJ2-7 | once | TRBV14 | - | CASSPTTLYEQYF | TGTGCCAGCAGCCCGACCACTCTCTACGAGCAGTACTTC
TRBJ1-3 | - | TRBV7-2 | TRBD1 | CASSLRQGIDGNTIYF | TGTGCCAGCAGCTTACGACAGGGGATCGACGGAAACACCATATATTTT
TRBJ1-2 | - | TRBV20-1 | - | CSARDTYGYTF | TGCAGTGCTAGAGACACCTATGGCTACACCTTC
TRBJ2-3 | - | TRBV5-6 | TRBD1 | CASSPTGADTQYF | TGTGCCAGCAGCCCCACAGGGGCAGATACGCAGTATTTT
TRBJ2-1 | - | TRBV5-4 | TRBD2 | CASSLTSGGSSYNEQFF | TGTGCCAGCAGCCTGACTAGCGGGGGAAGCTCCTACAATGAGCAGTTCTTC
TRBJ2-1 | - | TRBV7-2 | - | CASRPRGGLLVNEQFF | TGTGCCAGCAGGCCCAGGGGGGGGCTTTTAGTCAATGAGCAGTTCTTC
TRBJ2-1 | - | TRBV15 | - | CATSRLRGQGGSEQFF | TGTGCCACCAGCAGACTCCGGGGCCAGGGTGGGAGTGAGCAGTTCTTC
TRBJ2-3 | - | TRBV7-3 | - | CASSSPPGTRAPHTQYF | TGTGCCAGCAGCTCCCCCCCCGGGACTCGTGCACCACATACGCAGTATTTT
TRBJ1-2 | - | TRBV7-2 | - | CASSPPFNYGYTF | TGTGCCAGCAGCCCTCCCTTTAACTATGGCTACACCTTC
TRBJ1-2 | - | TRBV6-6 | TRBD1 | CASSSGQVNYGYTF | TGTGCCAGCAGTTCCGGACAGGTTAACTATGGCTACACCTTC
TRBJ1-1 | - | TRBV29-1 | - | CSVEVGRGNTEAFF | TGCAGCGTTGAAGTGGGGAGGGGGAACACTGAAGCTTTCTTT
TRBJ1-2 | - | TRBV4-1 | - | CASSQDGTDYGYTF | TGCGCCAGCAGCCAAGACGGGACGGACTATGGCTACACCTTC
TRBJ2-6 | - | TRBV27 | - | CASSLRQSGANVLTF | TGTGCCAGCAGTTTAAGGCAGTCTGGGGCCAACGTCCTGACTTTC
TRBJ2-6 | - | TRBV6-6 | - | CASIPSGANVLTF | TGTGCCAGCATTCCCTCTGGGGCCAACGTCCTGACTTTC
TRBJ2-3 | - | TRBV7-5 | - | CARGPRAGEDTQYF | TGTGCCAGAGGACCTCGAGCGGGAGAAGATACGCAGTATTTT
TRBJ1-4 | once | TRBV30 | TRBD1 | CAWAGTGWEKLFF | TGTGCCTGGGCCGGGACAGGGTGGGAAAAACTGTTTTTT
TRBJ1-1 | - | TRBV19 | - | CASSSGHRSTEAFF | TGTGCCAGTAGTTCGGGACATCGGAGCACTGAAGCTTTCTTT
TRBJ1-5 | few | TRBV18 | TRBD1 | CASSPETGSHQPQHF | TGTGCCAGCTCACCAGAGACAGGGTCACACCAGCCCCAGCATTTT
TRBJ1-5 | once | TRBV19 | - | CASGLGQYSNQPQHF | TGTGCCAGCGGACTGGGGCAGTATAGCAATCAGCCCCAGCATTTT
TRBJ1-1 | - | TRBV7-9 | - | CASVGQLNTEAFF | TGTGCCAGCGTTGGACAGTTGAACACTGAAGCTTTCTTT
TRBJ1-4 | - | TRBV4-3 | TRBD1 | CASTLNRGESEKLFF | TGCGCCAGCACCTTGAACAGGGGGGAAAGTGAAAAACTGTTTTTT
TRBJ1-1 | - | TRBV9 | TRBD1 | CASSSRTGFGTEAFF | TGTGCCAGCAGCTCCAGGACAGGGTTCGGCACTGAAGCTTTCTTT
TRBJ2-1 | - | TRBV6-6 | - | CASTLDSYNEQFF | TGTGCCAGCACCCTAGACTCCTACAATGAGCAGTTCTTC